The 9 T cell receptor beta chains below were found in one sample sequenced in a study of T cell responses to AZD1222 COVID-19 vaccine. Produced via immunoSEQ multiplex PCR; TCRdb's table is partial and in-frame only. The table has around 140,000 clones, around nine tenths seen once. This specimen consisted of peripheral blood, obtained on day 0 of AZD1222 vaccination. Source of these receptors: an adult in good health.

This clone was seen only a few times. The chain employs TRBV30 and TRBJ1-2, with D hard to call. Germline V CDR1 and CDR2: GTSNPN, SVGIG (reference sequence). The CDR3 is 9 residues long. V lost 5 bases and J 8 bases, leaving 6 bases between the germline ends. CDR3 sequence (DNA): TGTGCCTGGGGTCCCGGCTACACCTTC. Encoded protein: CAWGPGYTF.

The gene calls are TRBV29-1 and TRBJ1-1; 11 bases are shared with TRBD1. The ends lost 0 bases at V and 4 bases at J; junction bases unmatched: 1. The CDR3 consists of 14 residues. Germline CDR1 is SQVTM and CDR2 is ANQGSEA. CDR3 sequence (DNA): TGCAGCGTTGAAGATGGGACAGGGGGCACTGAAGCTTTCTTT. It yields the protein CSVEDGTGGTEAFF.

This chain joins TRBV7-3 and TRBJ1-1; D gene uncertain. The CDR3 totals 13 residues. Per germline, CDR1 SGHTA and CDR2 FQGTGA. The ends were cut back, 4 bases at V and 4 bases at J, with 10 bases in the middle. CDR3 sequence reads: CASSSAWSTEAFF. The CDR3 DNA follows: TGTGCCAGCAGCTCTGCGTGGAGCACTGAAGCTTTCTTT.

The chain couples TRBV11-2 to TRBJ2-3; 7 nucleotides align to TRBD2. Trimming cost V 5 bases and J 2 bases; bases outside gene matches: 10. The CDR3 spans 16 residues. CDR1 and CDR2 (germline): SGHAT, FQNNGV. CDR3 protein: CASSQVEGLYTDTQYF. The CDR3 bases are TGTGCCAGCAGCCAAGTGGAGGGACTATACACAGATACGCAGTATTTT. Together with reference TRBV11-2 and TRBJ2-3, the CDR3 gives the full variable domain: EAGVAQSPRYKIIEKRQSVAFWCNPISGHATLYWYQQILGQGPKLLIQFQNNGVVDDSQLPKDRFSAERLKGVDSTLKIQPAKLEDSAVYLCASSQVEGLYTDTQYFGPGTRLTVL.

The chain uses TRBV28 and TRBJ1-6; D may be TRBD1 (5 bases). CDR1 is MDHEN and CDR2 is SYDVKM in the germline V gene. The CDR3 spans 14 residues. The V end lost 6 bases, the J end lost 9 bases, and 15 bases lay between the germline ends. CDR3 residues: CASSLAHRGSPLHF. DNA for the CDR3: TGTGCCAGCAGCCTAGCCCATAGGGGTTCACCCCTCCACTTT.

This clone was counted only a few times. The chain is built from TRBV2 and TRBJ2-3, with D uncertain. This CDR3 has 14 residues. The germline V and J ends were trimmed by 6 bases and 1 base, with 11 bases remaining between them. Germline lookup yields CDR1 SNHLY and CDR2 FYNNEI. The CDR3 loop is CASSALGRTDTQYF. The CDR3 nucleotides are TGTGCCAGCAGCGCCTTGGGCCGCACAGATACGCAGTATTTT. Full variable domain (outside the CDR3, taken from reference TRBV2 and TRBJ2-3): EPEVTQTPSHQVTQMGQEVILRCVPISNHLYFYWYRQILGQKVEFLVSFYNNEISEKSEIFDDQFSVERPDGSNFTLKIRSTKLEDSAMYFCASSALGRTDTQYFGPGTRLTVL.

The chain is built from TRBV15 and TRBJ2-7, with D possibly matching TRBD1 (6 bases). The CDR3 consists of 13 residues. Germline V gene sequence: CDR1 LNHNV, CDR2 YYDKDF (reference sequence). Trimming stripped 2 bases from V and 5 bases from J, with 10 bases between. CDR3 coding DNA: TGTGCCACCAGCAGAAATAAGGGGGACGAGCAGTACTTC. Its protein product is CATSRNKGDEQYF.

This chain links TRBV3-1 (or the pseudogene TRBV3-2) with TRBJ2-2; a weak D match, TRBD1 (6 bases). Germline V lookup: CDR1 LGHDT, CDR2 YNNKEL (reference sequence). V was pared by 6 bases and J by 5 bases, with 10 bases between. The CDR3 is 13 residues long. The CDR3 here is CASRRTGTGELFF. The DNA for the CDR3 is TGTGCCAGCAGACGAACAGGGACCGGGGAGCTGTTTTTT.

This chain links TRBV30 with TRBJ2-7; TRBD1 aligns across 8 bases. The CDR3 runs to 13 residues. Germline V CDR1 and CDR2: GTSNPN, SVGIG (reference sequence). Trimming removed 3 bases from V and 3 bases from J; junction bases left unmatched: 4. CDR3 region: CAWRGDRIYEQYF. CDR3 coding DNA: TGTGCCTGGAGGGGGGACAGGATCTACGAGCAGTACTTC.